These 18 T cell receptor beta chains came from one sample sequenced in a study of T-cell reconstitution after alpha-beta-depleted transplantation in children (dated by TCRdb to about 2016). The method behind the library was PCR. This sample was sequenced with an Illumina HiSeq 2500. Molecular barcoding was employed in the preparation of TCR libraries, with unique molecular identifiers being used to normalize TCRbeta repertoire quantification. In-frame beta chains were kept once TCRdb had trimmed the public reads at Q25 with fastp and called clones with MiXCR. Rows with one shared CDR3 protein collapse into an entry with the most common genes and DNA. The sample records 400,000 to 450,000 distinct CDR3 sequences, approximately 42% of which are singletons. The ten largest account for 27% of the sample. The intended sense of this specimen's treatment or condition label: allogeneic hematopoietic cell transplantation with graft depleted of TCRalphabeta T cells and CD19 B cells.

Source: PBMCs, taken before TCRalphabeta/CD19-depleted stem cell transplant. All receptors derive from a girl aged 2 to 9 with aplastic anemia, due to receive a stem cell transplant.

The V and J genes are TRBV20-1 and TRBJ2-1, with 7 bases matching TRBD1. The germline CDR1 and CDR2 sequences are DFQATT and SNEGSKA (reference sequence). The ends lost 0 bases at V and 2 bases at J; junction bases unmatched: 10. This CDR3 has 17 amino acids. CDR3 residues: CSARDKGGWSTYNEQFF. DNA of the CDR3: TGCAGTGCTAGAGATAAAGGGGGCTGGTCCACCTACAATGAGCAGTTCTTC.

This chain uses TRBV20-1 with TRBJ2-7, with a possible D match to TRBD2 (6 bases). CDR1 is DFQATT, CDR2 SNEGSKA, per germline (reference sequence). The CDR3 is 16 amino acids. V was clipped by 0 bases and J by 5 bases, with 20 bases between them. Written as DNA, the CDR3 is TGCAGTGCTAGAGATAGGCGGGCGGCGGGATTGCACGAGCAGTACTTC. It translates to CSARDRRAAGLHEQYF.

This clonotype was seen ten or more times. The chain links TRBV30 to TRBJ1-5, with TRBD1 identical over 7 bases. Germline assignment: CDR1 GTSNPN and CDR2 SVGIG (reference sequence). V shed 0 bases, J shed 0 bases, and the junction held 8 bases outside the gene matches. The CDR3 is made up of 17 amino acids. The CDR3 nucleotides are TGTGCCTGGAGTGTACAGGGACAGACGATTAGCAATCAGCCCCAGCATTTT. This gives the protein CAWSVQGQTISNQPQHF.

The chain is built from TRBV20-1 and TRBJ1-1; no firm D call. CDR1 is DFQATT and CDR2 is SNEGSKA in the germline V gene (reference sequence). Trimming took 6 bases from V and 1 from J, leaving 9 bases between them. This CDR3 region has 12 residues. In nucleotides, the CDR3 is TGCAGTGCCGTCCACACGAACACTGAAGCTTTCTTT. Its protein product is CSAVHTNTEAFF.

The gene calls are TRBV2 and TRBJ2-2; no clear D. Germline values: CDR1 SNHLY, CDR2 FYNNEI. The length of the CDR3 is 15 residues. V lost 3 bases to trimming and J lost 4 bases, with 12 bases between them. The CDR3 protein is CASSETLASTGELFF. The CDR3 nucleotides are TGTGCCAGCAGTGAGACACTCGCAAGCACCGGGGAGCTGTTTTTT.

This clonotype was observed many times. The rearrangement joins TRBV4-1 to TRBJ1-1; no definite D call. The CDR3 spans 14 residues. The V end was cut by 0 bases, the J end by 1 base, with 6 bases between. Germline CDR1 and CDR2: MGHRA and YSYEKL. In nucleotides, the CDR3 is TGCGCCAGCAGCCAAGATGGGCCGAACACTGAAGCTTTCTTT. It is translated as CASSQDGPNTEAFF.

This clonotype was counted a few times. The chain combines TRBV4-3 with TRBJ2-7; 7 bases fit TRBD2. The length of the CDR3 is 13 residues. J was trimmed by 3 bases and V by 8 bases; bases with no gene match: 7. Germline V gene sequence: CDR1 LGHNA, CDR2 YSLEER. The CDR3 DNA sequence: TGCGCCAGCGGGGACTACAGAAACTACGAGCAGTACTTC. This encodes CASGDYRNYEQYF.

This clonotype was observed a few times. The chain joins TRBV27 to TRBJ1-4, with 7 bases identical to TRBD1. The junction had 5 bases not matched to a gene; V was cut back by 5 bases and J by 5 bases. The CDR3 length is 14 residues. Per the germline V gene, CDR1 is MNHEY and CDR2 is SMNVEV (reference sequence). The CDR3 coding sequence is TGTGCCAGCAGTCCACAGGGGAAAAATGAAAAACTGTTTTTT. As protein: CASSPQGKNEKLFF. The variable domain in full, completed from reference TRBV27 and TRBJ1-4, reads EAQVTQNPRYLITVTGKKLTVTCSQNMNHEYMSWYRQDPGLGLRQIYYSMNVEVTDKGDVPEGYKVSRKEKRNFPLILESPSPNQTSLYFCASSPQGKNEKLFFGSGTQLSVL.

CDR3 DNA: TGTGCCACCAGCAGAGAGGGGCAGGGCCGCGAGCAGTACTTC. Translating gives CATSREGQGREQYF. This chain joins TRBV15 and TRBJ2-7; weak D call: TRBD1 (5 bases). The CDR3 contains 14 residues. Germline loops: CDR1 LNHNV, CDR2 YYDKDF (reference sequence). Trimming cost V 0 bases and J 6 bases, with 12 bases left between them.

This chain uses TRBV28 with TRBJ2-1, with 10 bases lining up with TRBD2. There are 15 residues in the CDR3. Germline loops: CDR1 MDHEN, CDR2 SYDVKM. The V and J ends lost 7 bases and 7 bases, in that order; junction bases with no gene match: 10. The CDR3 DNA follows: TGTGCCAGCACCAGATCAGCGGGAGGGCCGAATGAGCAGTTCTTC. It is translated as CASTRSAGGPNEQFF.

The CDR3 bases are TGCAGTGCTCCGGGACGTTTAGAGACCCAGTACTTC. It encodes CSAPGRLETQYF. This sequence joins TRBV20-1 and TRBJ2-5; D assignment may be TRBD1 or TRBD2 (5 bases each). Trimming shortened V by 5 bases and J by 4 bases, and 11 bases separated the two germline ends. This CDR3 has 12 amino acids. CDR1 and CDR2 (germline): DFQATT, SNEGSKA (reference sequence).

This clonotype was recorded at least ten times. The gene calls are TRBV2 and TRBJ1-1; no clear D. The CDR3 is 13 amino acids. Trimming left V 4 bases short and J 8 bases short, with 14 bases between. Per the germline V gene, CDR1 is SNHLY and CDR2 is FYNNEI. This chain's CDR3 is CASSVRAVWEAFF. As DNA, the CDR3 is TGTGCCAGCAGTGTTAGGGCGGTTTGGGAAGCTTTCTTT.

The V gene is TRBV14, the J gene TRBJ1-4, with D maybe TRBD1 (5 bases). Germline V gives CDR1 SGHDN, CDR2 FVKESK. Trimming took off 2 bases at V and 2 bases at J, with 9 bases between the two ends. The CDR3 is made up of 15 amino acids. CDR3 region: CASSQRGLTNEKLFF. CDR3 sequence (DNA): TGTGCCAGCAGCCAAAGGGGCCTTACTAATGAAAAACTGTTTTTT.

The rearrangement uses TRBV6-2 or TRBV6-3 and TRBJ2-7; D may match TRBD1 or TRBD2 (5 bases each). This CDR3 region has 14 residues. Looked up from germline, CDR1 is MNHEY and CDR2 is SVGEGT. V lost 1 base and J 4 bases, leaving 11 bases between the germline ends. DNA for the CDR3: TGTGCCAGCAGTTACTATCGGGGCTTATACGAGCAGTACTTC. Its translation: CASSYYRGLYEQYF.

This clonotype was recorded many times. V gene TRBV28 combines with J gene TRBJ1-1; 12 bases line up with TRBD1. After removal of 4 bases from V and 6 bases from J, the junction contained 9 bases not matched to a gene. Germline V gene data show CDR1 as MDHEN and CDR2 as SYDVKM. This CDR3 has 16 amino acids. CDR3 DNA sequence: TGTGCCAGCAGTTCGCCGGGACAGGGGGCCGAGGCTGAAGCTTTCTTT. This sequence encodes CASSSPGQGAEAEAFF.

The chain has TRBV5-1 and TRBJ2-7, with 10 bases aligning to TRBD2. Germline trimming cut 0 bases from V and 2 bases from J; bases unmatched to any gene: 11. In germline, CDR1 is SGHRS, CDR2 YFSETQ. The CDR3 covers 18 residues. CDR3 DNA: TGCGCCAGCAGCTTGGGGCCTGATGTGAGCGGGGGGGCCTACGAGCAGTACTTC. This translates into CASSLGPDVSGGAYEQYF.

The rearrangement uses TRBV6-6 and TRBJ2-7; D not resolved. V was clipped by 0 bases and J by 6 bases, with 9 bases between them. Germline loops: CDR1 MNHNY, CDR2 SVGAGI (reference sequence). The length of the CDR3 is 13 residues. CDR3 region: CASSYSNGREQYF. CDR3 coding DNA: TGTGCCAGCAGTTACTCGAACGGGCGCGAGCAGTACTTC.

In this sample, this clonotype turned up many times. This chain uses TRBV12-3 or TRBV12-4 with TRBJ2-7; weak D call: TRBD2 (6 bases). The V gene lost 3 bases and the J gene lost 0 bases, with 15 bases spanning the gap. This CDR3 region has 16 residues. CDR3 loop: CASSFRPGGNSYEQYF. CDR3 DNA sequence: TGTGCCAGCAGTTTTCGGCCCGGCGGGAACTCCTACGAGCAGTACTTC.